Listed below are T cell receptor beta chains from one sample, sequenced in a study of T-cell reconstitution after alpha-beta-depleted transplantation in children. TCRdb reprocessed the PCR reads with MiXCR, giving one entry per CDR3 protein. The data show approximately 270,000 distinct CDR3 sequences, around 25% seen once. The sequencing used PBMCs, mostly from graft donor cells, collected 360 days after TCRalphabeta/CD19-depleted stem cell transplant. The receptors shown here come from a female patient aged 2 to 10 who had a stem cell transplant for congenital amegakaryocytic thrombocytopenia, so the T cells may come from the graft donor. CDR3s include the opening cysteine and the closing phenylalanine or tryptophan. Fields, in order: V gene, J gene, D gene, clone size, CDR3 protein, CDR3 DNA. A D gene is named only where the DNA matches it firmly. Expanded clones are given a class, and other clones once, few, many or no size at all.

TRBV4-1	TRBJ2-7	NA	few	CASSQVTPAYEQYF	TGCGCCAGCAGCCAAGTCACCCCGGCCTACGAGCAGTACTTC
TRBV24-1	TRBJ2-5	TRBD2	NA	CATAAGVVETQYF	TGTGCCACCGCAGCGGGGGTAGTGGAGACCCAGTACTTC
TRBV4-1	TRBJ2-1	TRBD2	NA	CASRSGTSIKQFF	TGCGCCAGCAGAAGCGGGACTAGCATTAAGCAGTTCTTC
TRBV3-1	TRBJ2-7	TRBD1	NA	CASTLSGTGIYEQYF	TGTGCCAGCACCCTCTCCGGGACAGGGATTTACGAGCAGTACTTC
TRBV5-6	TRBJ2-2	NA	NA	CASSLVEAPDTGELFF	TGTGCCAGCAGCTTGGTAGAGGCCCCTGACACCGGGGAGCTGTTTTTT
TRBV30	TRBJ2-2	NA	NA	CACLRTPTNTGELFF	TGTGCCTGCTTAAGGACACCAACTAACACCGGGGAGCTGTTTTTT
TRBV5-1	TRBJ2-1	NA	few	CASSLAQNSYNEQFF	TGCGCCAGCAGCTTGGCCCAGAACTCCTACAATGAGCAGTTCTTC
TRBV7-3	TRBJ2-5	TRBD2	NA	CASSLGGRAEETQYF	TGTGCCAGCAGCTTAGGCGGGAGGGCCGAAGAGACCCAGTACTTC
TRBV7-9	TRBJ2-1	TRBD2	many	CASSAPGEGLYNEQFF	TGTGCCAGCAGCGCTCCCGGGGAGGGCCTCTACAATGAGCAGTTCTTC
TRBV20-1	TRBJ2-7	TRBD2	few	CSGRASGSYEQYF	TGCAGTGGGCGGGCTAGCGGATCCTACGAGCAGTACTTC
TRBV29-1	TRBJ2-4	TRBD2	NA	CSVEAGRGIQYF	TGCAGCGTTGAGGCTGGGAGGGGCATTCAGTACTTC
TRBV29-1	TRBJ2-3	TRBD1	few	CSVAVGDRDRYF	TGCAGCGTTGCTGTTGGGGACAGGGATCGGTATTTT
TRBV12-3/TRBV12-4	TRBJ1-1	NA	many	CASSPGGTEAFF	TGTGCCAGCAGCCCGGGTGGAACTGAAGCTTTCTTT
TRBV20-1	TRBJ1-5	NA	NA	CSATSAYSNQPQHF	TGCAGTGCTACATCCGCTTATAGCAATCAGCCCCAGCATTTT
TRBV11-2	TRBJ2-1	NA	many	CASSLLRSNEQFF	TGTGCCAGCAGCTTATTACGGAGCAATGAGCAGTTCTTC
TRBV9	TRBJ1-1	NA	NA	CASSVYSDTEAFF	TGTGCCAGCAGCGTCTACAGCGACACTGAAGCTTTCTTT
TRBV10-3	TRBJ2-1	TRBD1	NA	CAISAGTGIYNEQFF	TGTGCCATCAGCGCCGGGACAGGCATCTACAATGAGCAGTTCTTC
TRBV2	TRBJ2-5	TRBD2	few	CASTPGLARHETQYF	TGTGCCAGCACCCCGGGACTAGCGCGGCACGAGACCCAGTACTTC
TRBV29-1	TRBJ2-5	NA	few	CSVDPLLGETQYF	TGCAGCGTTGATCCCCTATTAGGGGAGACCCAGTACTTC
TRBV20-1	TRBJ1-5	NA	NA	CSADQGTGPQHF	TGCAGTGCAGACCAGGGGACGGGGCCCCAGCATTTT
TRBV9	TRBJ2-1	TRBD2	NA	CASSVGGWTSGREQFF	TGTGCCAGCAGCGTAGGTGGCTGGACTAGCGGGAGAGAGCAGTTCTTC
TRBV24-1	TRBJ1-2	TRBD1	NA	CATSKGTGGNYGYTF	TGTGCCACCAGTAAGGGGACAGGGGGTAACTATGGCTACACCTTC
TRBV20-1	TRBJ2-3	NA	NA	CSAREGAF	TGCAGTGCTAGAGAAGGCGCGTTT
TRBV4-1	TRBJ2-1	NA	NA	CASSPLNVDEQFF	TGCGCCAGCAGCCCCCTAAACGTTGATGAGCAGTTCTTC
TRBV2	TRBJ2-3	NA	few	CASRAGSTDTQYF	TGTGCCAGCAGGGCCGGTAGCACAGATACGCAGTATTTT
TRBV5-1	TRBJ2-1	NA	NA	CASSLRTAPSSYNEQFF	TGCGCCAGCAGCTTGCGGACTGCCCCCAGCTCCTACAATGAGCAGTTCTTC
TRBV7-2	TRBJ2-1	NA	few	CASSMGGYEQFF	TGTGCCAGCAGCATGGGGGGCTATGAGCAGTTCTTC
TRBV7-3	TRBJ1-1	NA	many	CASSYNRNTEAFF	TGTGCCAGCAGCTACAACAGGAACACTGAAGCTTTCTTT
TRBV10-3	TRBJ2-3	NA	NA	CAIRPSEGGDTQYF	TGTGCCATCAGGCCGAGCGAGGGTGGAGATACGCAGTATTTT
TRBV7-9	TRBJ1-1	NA	NA	CASSLTDTLLNTEAFF	TGTGCCAGCAGCCTGACGGACACGTTACTGAACACTGAAGCTTTCTTT
TRBV4-2	TRBJ2-7	NA	NA	CASSQGNLRTEQYF	TGTGCCAGCAGCCAAGGCAATCTGAGGACCGAGCAGTACTTC
TRBV15	TRBJ1-2	NA	NA	CATSSTGSGYTF	TGTGCCACCAGCAGTACAGGGTCTGGCTACACCTTC
TRBV20-1	TRBJ1-4	TRBD1	NA	CSARGQGTEKLFF	TGCAGTGCCAGGGGACAGGGTACTGAAAAACTGTTTTTT
TRBV10-3	TRBJ2-7	NA	few	CAISVQGRHEQYF	TGTGCCATCAGTGTACAGGGCAGGCACGAGCAGTACTTC
TRBV7-8	TRBJ2-5	NA	few	CASSTPRQQQETQYF	TGTGCCAGCAGCACACCTAGACAACAACAAGAGACCCAGTACTTC
TRBV27	TRBJ1-3	NA	few	CASSPWGLFGNTIYF	TGTGCCAGCAGTCCGTGGGGGTTGTTTGGAAACACCATATATTTT
TRBV7-2	TRBJ1-2	NA	NA	CASSLFTPANYGYTF	TGTGCCAGCAGCTTATTCACACCAGCTAACTATGGCTACACCTTC
TRBV4-1	TRBJ2-7	NA	NA	CASSHQSWGSYEQYF	TGCGCCAGCAGCCATCAGTCGTGGGGCTCCTACGAGCAGTACTTC
TRBV11-2	TRBJ2-1	TRBD2	few	CASSASGSYNEQFF	TGTGCCAGCAGCGCTAGCGGGTCTTACAATGAGCAGTTCTTC
TRBV28	TRBJ2-5	TRBD2	NA	CASSVRLAGLETQYF	TGTGCCAGCAGTGTCCGACTAGCGGGGTTAGAGACCCAGTACTTC
TRBV29-1	TRBJ2-3	NA	few	CSVVISSTDTQYF	TGCAGCGTTGTTATCTCTAGCACAGATACGCAGTATTTT
TRBV14	TRBJ1-2	NA	NA	CASSQDPAKEQIDGYTF	TGTGCCAGCAGCCAAGACCCGGCAAAGGAACAAATAGACGGCTACACCTTC
TRBV10-2	TRBJ2-5	NA	few	CASTDPIAETQYF	TGCGCCAGCACCGACCCGATTGCTGAGACCCAGTACTTC
TRBV9	TRBJ2-1	NA	NA	CASSPDEGSVEQFF	TGTGCCAGCAGCCCAGACGAAGGGTCGGTTGAGCAGTTCTTC
TRBV12-3/TRBV12-4	TRBJ2-5	TRBD1	few	CASSLDRGGGETQYF	TGTGCCAGCAGTTTAGACAGGGGTGGAGGAGAGACCCAGTACTTC
TRBV20-1	TRBJ2-1	TRBD1	many	CSVRTGHQQFF	TGCAGTGTCAGGACAGGGCATCAGCAGTTCTTC
TRBV4-3	TRBJ2-3	TRBD1	few	CASSQVGGPGNTQYF	TGCGCCAGCAGCCAAGTAGGGGGCCCGGGAAATACGCAGTATTTT
TRBV5-1	TRBJ2-3	NA	NA	CASSLAGNPDTQYF	TGCGCCAGCAGCTTGGCCGGGAACCCAGATACGCAGTATTTT